Listed below are T cell receptor beta chains from one sample, sequenced in a study of beta chain features in type 1 diabetes. Using immunoSEQ multiplex PCR, the repertoire was profiled, and TCRdb retains in-frame clones only, with some absent. The table includes hundreds of thousands of clones, 30% detected once. The sequenced material came from naive CD4+ T cells from blood. The receptors originated from a man between 18 and 35 years old in good health. CDR3s include the opening cysteine and the closing phenylalanine or tryptophan. A D gene is named only where the DNA matches it firmly. The listing skips clone size in some rows; elsewhere it reads once, few, many or a size class.

>few|TRBV30|13|TRBD1|TRBJ1-5
TGTGCCTGGAACAGGGGGAACGATCAGCCCCAGCATTTT
CAWNRGNDQPQHF
>few|TRBV7-9|16|NA|TRBJ2-3
TGTGCCAGCAGCTTTCTAGCGACGCGACTCACAGATACGCAGTATTTT
CASSFLATRLTDTQYF
>NA|TRBV9|14|NA|TRBJ2-1
TGTGCCAGCAGCGTAGGTTCTGGCTACAATGAGCAGTTCTTC
CASSVGSGYNEQFF
>NA|TRBV7-9|18|TRBD1|TRBJ1-2
TGTGCCAGCAGCTCCCGGACCGGGACAGGGGGATTCGGATATGGCTACACCTTC
CASSSRTGTGGFGYGYTF
>NA|TRBV5-8|11|NA|TRBJ1-1
TGTGCCAGCAGCTTTGAAGGTGAAGCTTTCTTT
CASSFEGEAFF
>NA|TRBV9|17|TRBD2|TRBJ2-2
TGTGCCAGCAGCCCCCGGCGGGGCGGGAGAGAAACCGGGGAGCTGTTTTTT
CASSPRRGGRETGELFF
>NA|TRBV5-4|13|NA|TRBJ2-5
TGTGCCAGCAGCTTGACCGCCGCGGAGACCCAGTACTTC
CASSLTAAETQYF
>NA|TRBV19|12|NA|TRBJ2-5
TGTGCCAGTAGTCCGTCCCAAGAGACCCAGTACTTC
CASSPSQETQYF
>NA|TRBV7-8|15|NA|TRBJ2-1
TGTGCCAGCAGCTCGGGACACGAAAGGTACAATGAGCAGTTCTTC
CASSSGHERYNEQFF
>few|TRBV30|12|NA|TRBJ2-5
TGTGCCTGGGCGTGGACTCAAGAGACCCAGTACTTC
CAWAWTQETQYF
>NA|TRBV6-5|15|NA|TRBJ1-4
TGTGCCAGCAGTCCCTATTTTGCAACTAATGAAAAACTGTTTTTT
CASSPYFATNEKLFF
>few|TRBV7-2|14|NA|TRBJ2-5
TGTGCCAGCAGCCGAGGTCGGGGAGTGGAGACCCAGTACTTC
CASSRGRGVETQYF
>few|TRBV29-1|11|NA|TRBJ1-2
TGCAGCGTAGACTCGACGGGGGGCTACACCTTC
CSVDSTGGYTF
>NA|TRBV29-1|13|NA|TRBJ2-7
TGCAGCGTTCGGCGGGATCCCTCCTACGAGCAGTACTTC
CSVRRDPSYEQYF
>NA|TRBV30|14|NA|TRBJ2-2
TGTGCCTGTCGCGGGATCCGGAACACCGGGGAGCTGTTTTTT
CACRGIRNTGELFF
>NA|TRBV9|15|NA|TRBJ2-3
TGTGCCAGCAGCCCTCAGGGGCAACACGTAGATACGCAGTATTTT
CASSPQGQHVDTQYF
>NA|TRBV18|15|NA|TRBJ2-5
TGTGCCAGCTCACCTTTCCTAGGGGACCAAGAGACCCAGTACTTC
CASSPFLGDQETQYF
>NA|TRBV6-5|15|NA|TRBJ2-4
TGTGCCACCTCGGGACCCGGTATGGCCAAAAACATTCAGTACTTC
CATSGPGMAKNIQYF
>few|TRBV30|12|NA|TRBJ1-2
TGTGCCTGGGCTACAGGGAACTATGGCTACACCTTC
CAWATGNYGYTF
>NA|TRBV10-3|17|NA|TRBJ2-6
TGTGCCATCAGTGAGGGATTCAGAGTTTCTGGGGCCAACGTCCTGACTTTC
CAISEGFRVSGANVLTF
>NA|TRBV5-1|15|NA|TRBJ1-1
TGCGCCAGCAGCTTGACCGGGAACCAGAACACTGAAGCTTTCTTT
CASSLTGNQNTEAFF
>once|TRBV4-3|17|NA|TRBJ2-6
TGCGCCAGCAGCCAAGATTCCGGACTCGCTGGGGCCAACGTCCTGACTTTC
CASSQDSGLAGANVLTF
>few|TRBV30|13|NA|TRBJ2-5
TGTGCCTGGAGTCGAGACCTCGGCGAGACCCAGTACTTC
CAWSRDLGETQYF
>NA|TRBV7-9|14|NA|TRBJ2-7
TGTGCCAGCAGCGCAGTGGGAGGCTCCTACGAGCAGTACTTC
CASSAVGGSYEQYF
>NA|TRBV5-4|14|NA|TRBJ2-2
TGTGCCAGCAGCTCCGGGACTCTCCCCGGGGAGCTGTTTTTT
CASSSGTLPGELFF
>NA|TRBV4-1|17|TRBD1|TRBJ2-6
TGCGCCAGCAGCCCCGGGACAGGACTCTCTGGGGCCAACGTCCTGACTTTC
CASSPGTGLSGANVLTF
>NA|TRBV5-1|14|TRBD2|TRBJ2-1
TGCGCCAGCAGCTTGGTCATGCGGGAGGGTGAGCAGTTCTTC
CASSLVMREGEQFF
>NA|TRBV30|15|NA|TRBJ1-4
TGTGCCTGGAGGTCATGGGAGTCCACGGGGGAAAAACTGTTTTTT
CAWRSWESTGEKLFF
>NA|TRBV6-1|14|TRBD2|TRBJ2-5
TGTGCCAGACCTAGCGGGAGGGGCGGAGAGACCCAGTACTTC
CARPSGRGGETQYF
>NA|TRBV7-2|11|NA|TRBJ1-1
TGTGCCAGCAGGGAGAACACTGAAGCTTTCTTT
CASRENTEAFF
>few|TRBV18|13|NA|TRBJ2-7
TGTGCCAGCTCCCCTGGGACGGGCTACGAGCAGTACTTC
CASSPGTGYEQYF
>NA|TRBV2|13|NA|TRBJ2-5
TGTGCCAGCAGTGAAGTCGGCCGGGAGACCCAGTACTTC
CASSEVGRETQYF
>few|TRBV27|13|TRBD1|TRBJ2-7
TGTGCCAGCGGATGGACAGGGGCGATGGAGCAGTACTTC
CASGWTGAMEQYF
>NA|TRBV2|11|NA|TRBJ1-1
TGTGCCAGCAGGGGAATCGGGGCCCCGGTCTTT
CASRGIGAPVF
>NA|TRBV28|15|NA|TRBJ1-5
TGTGCCAGCAGGTCCCCTGAGGGGATCAATCAGCCCCAGCATTTT
CASRSPEGINQPQHF
>few|TRBV6-1|14|NA|TRBJ1-1
TGTGCCAGCAGTGAACCGGGAAGGCGAACTGAAGCTTTCTTT
CASSEPGRRTEAFF
>NA|TRBV29-1|13|NA|TRBJ1-5
TGCAGCGTCGGAAGCAGGGTCAATCAGCCCCAGCATTTT
CSVGSRVNQPQHF
>NA|TRBV30|17|NA|TRBJ2-3
TGTGCCTGGAGTGGTTTCCCTTCGGGGACTCGCACAGATACGCAGTATTTT
CAWSGFPSGTRTDTQYF
>few|TRBV4-3|15|TRBD1|TRBJ2-1
TGCGCCAGCAGCCGGGACAGGGTACCCAACAATGAGCAGTTCTTC
CASSRDRVPNNEQFF
>few|TRBV30|13|NA|TRBJ2-1
TGTGCCTGGAGGGTACGTAGAGCGAATGAGCAGTTCTTC
CAWRVRRANEQFF
>NA|TRBV7-9|14|NA|TRBJ1-1
TGTGCCAGCAGCCCTTTGGACAGTGCCACTGAAGCTTTCTTT
CASSPLDSATEAFF
>NA|TRBV10-3|14|TRBD1|TRBJ2-1
TGTGCCATCAATGGACAGGGCGAGAACAATGAGCAGTTCTTC
CAINGQGENNEQFF
>NA|TRBV30|13|NA|TRBJ2-1
TGTGCCTGGAGGGGTGTAAGGGCCAATGAGCAGTTCTTC
CAWRGVRANEQFF
>few|TRBV30|14|TRBD2|TRBJ2-3
TGTGCCTGGAGAATAGCGGGGAACACAGATACGCAGTATTTT
CAWRIAGNTDTQYF
>few|TRBV6-6|14|NA|TRBJ1-1
TGTGCCAGCAGTTACGCCCAGGGCGGCACTGAAGCTTTCTTT
CASSYAQGGTEAFF
>few|TRBV29-1|13|TRBD1|TRBJ2-6
TGCAGCGTGACAGGGTCTGGGGCCAACGTCCTGACTTTC
CSVTGSGANVLTF
>NA|TRBV29-1|13|NA|TRBJ1-1
TGCAGCGTTGTAGCTAACATGAACACTGAAGCTTTCTTT
CSVVANMNTEAFF
>few|TRBV15|17|TRBD2|TRBJ2-1
TGTGCCACCAGCAGAAGTCGCGGGAGCGCCTCCTACAATGAGCAGTTCTTC
CATSRSRGSASYNEQFF
>few|TRBV2|16|TRBD2|TRBJ2-3
TGTGCCAGCAGTGGTCTTAGCGGGAAGAGCACAGATACGCAGTATTTT
CASSGLSGKSTDTQYF
>once|TRBV9|14|NA|TRBJ2-3
TGTGCCAGCAAAAGGCTTCTCGGGGAATATACGCAGTATTTT
CASKRLLGEYTQYF
>NA|TRBV30|13|NA|TRBJ1-4
TGTGCCTGGAGTCGCACCTTCACCGAAAAACTGTTTTTT
CAWSRTFTEKLFF
>NA|TRBV11-2|15|TRBD2|TRBJ2-3
TGTGCCAGCAGCATGCTAATAGCGGGAGCAGATACGCAGTATTTT
CASSMLIAGADTQYF
>NA|TRBV2|14|TRBD2|TRBJ2-7
TGTGCCAGCAGTGAGATAGCGGGAGTATACGAGCAGTACTTC
CASSEIAGVYEQYF
>few|TRBV30|15|NA|TRBJ2-6
TGTGCCTGGAGTGTCTGGAGCTCTGGGGCCAACGTCCTGACTTTC
CAWSVWSSGANVLTF
>NA|TRBV5-4|15|NA|TRBJ2-1
TGTGCCAGCAGCTTGGACCGGAGCTCCTACAATGAGCAGTTCTTC
CASSLDRSSYNEQFF
>few|TRBV7-2|15|NA|TRBJ2-3
TGTGCCAGCAGCTTAGTAGGGTCAGGCACAGATACGCAGTATTTT
CASSLVGSGTDTQYF